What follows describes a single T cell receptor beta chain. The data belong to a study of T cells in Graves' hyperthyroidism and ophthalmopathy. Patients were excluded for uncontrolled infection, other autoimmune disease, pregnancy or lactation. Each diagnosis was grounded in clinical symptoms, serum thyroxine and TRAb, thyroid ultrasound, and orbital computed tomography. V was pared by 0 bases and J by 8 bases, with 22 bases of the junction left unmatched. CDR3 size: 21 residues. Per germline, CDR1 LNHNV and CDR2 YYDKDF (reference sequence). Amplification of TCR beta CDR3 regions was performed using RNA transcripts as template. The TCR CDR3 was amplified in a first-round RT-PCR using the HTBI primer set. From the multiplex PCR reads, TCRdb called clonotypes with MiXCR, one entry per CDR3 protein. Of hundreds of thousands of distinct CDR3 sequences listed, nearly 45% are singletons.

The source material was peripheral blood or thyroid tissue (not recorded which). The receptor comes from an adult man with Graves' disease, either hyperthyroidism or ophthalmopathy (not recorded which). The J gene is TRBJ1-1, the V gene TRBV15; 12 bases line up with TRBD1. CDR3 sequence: CATSRDLPLPSRDRGREEAFF. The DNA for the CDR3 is TGTGCCACCAGCAGAGACCTTCCTTTACCAAGCCGGGACAGGGGGCGGGAGGAAGCTTTCTTT.